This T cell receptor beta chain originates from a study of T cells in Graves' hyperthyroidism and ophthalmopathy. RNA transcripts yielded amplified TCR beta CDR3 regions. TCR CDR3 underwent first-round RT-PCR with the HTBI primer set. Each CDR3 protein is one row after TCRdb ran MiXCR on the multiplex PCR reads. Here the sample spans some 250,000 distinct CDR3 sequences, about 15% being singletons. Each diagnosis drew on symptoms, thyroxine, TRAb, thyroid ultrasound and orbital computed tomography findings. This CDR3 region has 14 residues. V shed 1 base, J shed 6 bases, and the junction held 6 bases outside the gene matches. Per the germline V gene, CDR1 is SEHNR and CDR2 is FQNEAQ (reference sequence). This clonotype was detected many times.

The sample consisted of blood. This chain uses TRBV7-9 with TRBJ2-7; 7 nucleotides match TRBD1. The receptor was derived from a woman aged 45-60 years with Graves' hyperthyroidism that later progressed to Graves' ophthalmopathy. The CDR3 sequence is CASSLEGQLGEQYF. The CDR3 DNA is TGTGCCAGCAGCTTAGAGGGACAGTTAGGCGAGCAGTACTTC. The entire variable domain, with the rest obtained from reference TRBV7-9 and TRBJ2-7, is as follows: DTGVSQNPRHKITKRGQNVTFRCDPISEHNRLYWYRQTLGQGPEFLTYFQNEAQLEKSRLLSDRFSAERPKGSFSTLEIQRTEQGDSAMYLCASSLEGQLGEQYFGPGTRLTVT.